The 17 T cell receptor beta chains presented below share a single source sample, sequenced in a study of shared clonotypes between healthy human individuals. Clones were sequenced by immunoSEQ multiplex PCR, and TCRdb holds only the in-frame ones, with some missing. The table includes approximately 2,000,000 clones, over 85% detected once. Naive CD8 cells lacked CD45RO, underwent positive selection for CCR7 and left out terminally differentiated effector memory CD45RA+ cells. The source material was naive CD8+ T cells from PBMCs. Receptors originate from a man younger than 30 in good health. Some clones in this sample may be carry-over from other donors' samples.

The DNA for the CDR3 is TGTGCCAGCAGCCCTAGCAGTGGATCCTACGAGCAGTACTTC. As protein: CASSPSSGSYEQYF. The rearrangement joins TRBV7-8 to TRBJ2-7; tentative D call: TRBD2 (5 bases). V lost 5 bases, J lost 1 base, and 12 bases lay in between. This CDR3 has 14 amino acids. The germline V gene encodes CDR1 SGHVS and CDR2 FQNEAQ.

The rearrangement links TRBV6-6 to TRBJ1-2, with D possibly matching TRBD1 (5 bases). V was pared by 10 bases and J by 6 bases, with 15 bases between. Germline V gene lookup returns CDR1 MNHNY and CDR2 SVGAGI (reference sequence). This CDR3 has 12 amino acids. This CDR3 reads CATDGGRNGYTF. DNA of the CDR3: TGTGCCACGGACGGGGGTCGGAATGGCTACACCTTC.

The rearrangement links TRBV14 to TRBJ2-7, with TRBD1 identical over 11 bases. Per germline, CDR1 SGHDN and CDR2 FVKESK. The CDR3 spans 15 residues. The J segment lost 3 bases and the V segment lost 4 bases, leaving 5 bases of the junction unmatched. DNA of the CDR3: TGTGCCAGCAGCCGTTCCGGGACAGGGGGCTACGAGCAGTACTTC. This sequence encodes CASSRSGTGGYEQYF.

In its sample, this clone was seen once. The chain couples TRBV7-2 to TRBJ2-5, with 8 bases matching TRBD1. Germline V gives CDR1 SGHTA, CDR2 FQGNSA. This CDR3 is 16 amino acids long. V was pared by 8 bases and J by 3 bases, with 14 bases of the junction left unmatched. CDR3 sequence: CASGPEGQAREETQYF. CDR3 bases: TGTGCCAGCGGACCAGAGGGACAGGCGAGGGAAGAGACCCAGTACTTC.

V and J are TRBV4-1 and TRBJ1-2, with D unresolved. Trimming stripped 1 base from V and 12 bases from J, with 12 bases between. CDR1 and CDR2 (germline): MGHRA, YSYEKL. The CDR3 loop spans 12 amino acids. CDR3 nucleotide sequence: TGCGCCAGCAGCCAAGCGCCTGGGGTTGACACCTTC. Its protein is CASSQAPGVDTF.

This chain uses TRBV4-1 with TRBJ2-1; D is ambiguous. V lost 0 bases and J lost 4, with 13 bases in between. The CDR3 has 16 residues. Germline V gene sequence: CDR1 MGHRA, CDR2 YSYEKL. The CDR3 nucleotides are TGCGCCAGCAGCCAAGAAAAACCTCTATCATACAATGAGCAGTTCTTC. It yields the protein CASSQEKPLSYNEQFF.

CDR3: CASSDGLFQEQFF. In nucleotides, the CDR3 is TGCGCCAGCAGTGATGGACTATTCCAGGAGCAGTTCTTC. The chain joins TRBV10-1 to TRBJ2-1; a weak D match, TRBD2 (6 bases). V was shortened by 3 bases and J by 10 bases, with 13 bases between the two germline ends. This CDR3 contains 13 residues. In germline, CDR1 is WNHNN, CDR2 SYGVQD (reference sequence).

This clone has just a few counts. The CDR3 bases are TGTGCCAGCAGCTTAGGGATCAGGCGGGAAAGCTCCTACGAGCAGTACTTC. Residues: CASSLGIRRESSYEQYF. V and J are TRBV11-2 and TRBJ2-7; weak D call: TRBD2 (6 bases). Germline assignment: CDR1 SGHAT and CDR2 FQNNGV. The CDR3 has 17 amino acids. V dropped 1 base and J dropped 0 bases, with 16 bases sitting between them.

The V and J genes are TRBV27 and TRBJ2-1; TRBD2 might be the D (5 bases). Germline V lookup: CDR1 MNHEY, CDR2 SMNVEV (reference sequence). Trimming removed 7 bases from V and 0 bases from J, with 16 bases in between. The CDR3 is made up of 16 amino acids. The CDR3 protein is CASNGNGGISYNEQFF. The CDR3 DNA reads as TGTGCCAGCAACGGGAATGGAGGAATCTCCTACAATGAGCAGTTCTTC.

The rearrangement links TRBV7-9 to TRBJ1-4; D unresolved. Germline values: CDR1 SEHNR, CDR2 FQNEAQ (reference sequence). V lost 5 bases to trimming and J lost 6 bases, with 16 bases between them. The CDR3 runs 15 residues. Here the CDR3 reads CASSPRNAGDEKLFF. The CDR3 DNA follows: TGTGCCAGCAGCCCACGTAATGCCGGGGATGAAAAACTGTTTTTT.

V is TRBV27 and J is TRBJ2-5, with D maybe TRBD2 (6 bases). V was cut by 10 bases and J by 5 bases, with 20 bases left in between. CDR1 is MNHEY and CDR2 is SMNVEV in the germline V gene (reference sequence). The CDR3 runs to 14 residues. For the CDR3, the DNA is TGTGCCACAGGCCCCGGCGGGATTGGCGAGACCCAGTACTTC. Translation gives CATGPGGIGETQYF.

Comment on this clone: Within the sample, other DNA sequences also encode this same CDR3. The CDR3 sequence: CASSVGGGGSDTQYF. As DNA, the CDR3 is TGTGCCAGCAGCGTAGGAGGGGGTGGCTCAGATACGCAGTATTTT. This chain uses TRBV9 with TRBJ2-3; tentatively, D is TRBD1 (6 bases). CDR3 length: 15 amino acids. V was shortened by 0 bases and J by 4 bases, with 12 bases between the two germline ends. The germline V gene encodes CDR1 SGDLS and CDR2 YYNGEE.

The V gene is TRBV19, the J gene TRBJ2-1, with a possible D match to TRBD1 (5 bases). V lost 3 bases, J lost 12 bases, and 15 bases lay in between. The length of the CDR3 is 13 residues. Germline V CDR1 and CDR2: LNHDA, SQIVND (reference sequence). The CDR3 bases are TGTGCCAGTAGTATGACACAGGTGAGAGGGCAGTTCTTC. Its protein is CASSMTQVRGQFF.

This CDR3 reads CASSLRQGLSYEQYF. CDR3 DNA sequence: TGTGCCAGCAGCCTTCGACAGGGTCTTTCCTACGAGCAGTACTTC. This sequence joins TRBV7-8 and TRBJ2-7; TRBD1 matches 7 bases. J was trimmed by 1 base and V by 5 bases; bases with no gene match: 8. Per the germline V gene, CDR1 is SGHVS and CDR2 is FQNEAQ. This CDR3 is built from 15 residues.

J is TRBJ2-5 and V is TRBV28; 7 bases line up with TRBD1. Germline loops: CDR1 MDHEN, CDR2 SYDVKM. The CDR3 is 15 amino acids. V lost 1 base and J lost 4; bases outside the gene matches: 6. Here the CDR3 DNA reads TGTGCCAGCAGTTTATTCAGGGGGAATTCAGAGACCCAGTACTTC. Protein: CASSLFRGNSETQYF. The full variable domain, its missing parts supplied by reference TRBV28 and TRBJ2-5, is DVKVTQSSRYLVKRTGEKVFLECVQDMDHENMFWYRQDPGLGLRLIYFSYDVKMKEKGDIPEGYSVSREKKERFSLILESASTNQTSMYLCASSLFRGNSETQYFGPGTRLLVL.

The J gene is TRBJ2-1, the V gene TRBV15; the match to TRBD2 covers 10 bases. J lost 4 bases, V lost 8 bases, and 5 bases had no gene match. CDR1 is LNHNV and CDR2 is YYDKDF in the germline V gene (reference sequence). This CDR3 spans 14 amino acids. The CDR3 protein is CATAGLAEYNEQFF. The CDR3, as DNA: TGTGCCACCGCCGGACTAGCGGAATACAATGAGCAGTTCTTC.

The J gene is TRBJ2-4, the V gene TRBV4-1; D may match TRBD1 or TRBD2 (6 bases each). The CDR3 loop spans 17 amino acids. The germline gives CDR1 MGHRA, CDR2 YSYEKL. With 4 bases removed from V and 1 base from J, the gap between germline ends came to 17 bases. This CDR3 is CASSRTGGGEAKNIQYF. In nucleotides, the CDR3 is TGCGCCAGCAGCCGGACCGGGGGCGGAGAGGCCAAAAACATTCAGTACTTC.